These T cell receptor beta chains were read from a single sample in a study of shared T cell receptors in the human thymus. Sequencing used immunoSEQ multiplex PCR; TCRdb keeps in-frame clones, though not all of them. Among 450,000 to 650,000 clones listed, approximately 80% were seen once. These same data were also listed under a study on human thymus T cells.

Sequencing was done on a sample of thymocytes. All receptors derive from a boy in the first two years of life with a congenital heart defect. CDR3s include the opening cysteine and the closing phenylalanine or tryptophan.

V gene,J gene,CDR3 protein
TRBV4-1,TRBJ2-1,CASSQDSPRLALSNEQFF
TRBV23-1,TRBJ2-2,CASSRHRVHGELFF
TRBV4-2,TRBJ1-1,CASSQDPTGDTEAFF
TRBV19,TRBJ1-5,CASSTGRRGGQPQHF
TRBV9,TRBJ2-7,CASSVSTGTYEQYF
TRBV30,TRBJ2-1,CAWSLAGGYNEQFF
TRBV4-1,TRBJ2-7,CASSYTRNRDPYEQYF
TRBV10-3,TRBJ2-1,CAISEGPQGISYNEQFF
TRBV7-7,TRBJ2-1,CASSSERRPYNEQFF
TRBV11-2,TRBJ1-2,CASSLQHTYRGAGYTF
TRBV2,TRBJ2-2,CASSGGTRGTGELFF
TRBV19,TRBJ1-5,CAVGQFSNQPQHF
TRBV5-4,TRBJ1-4,CASSLGGEDEKLFF
TRBV6-1,TRBJ2-7,CASSGPTGCRSVGSYEQYF
TRBV27,TRBJ1-1,CASSLFRACTEAFF
TRBV4-2,TRBJ2-1,CASSQPLLAGVCNEQFF
TRBV9,TRBJ2-1,CASSVARKDEQFF
TRBV13,TRBJ2-7,CASERAGQPYEQYF
TRBV19,TRBJ1-2,CASRTGQANYGYTF
TRBV6-6,TRBJ2-1,CASTSGNNEQFF
TRBV4-1,TRBJ1-1,CASSPTAANTEAFF
TRBV4-2,TRBJ2-7,CASSQELVFSYEQYF
TRBV28,TRBJ2-7,CASKPGQTAGVGEQYF
TRBV13,TRBJ2-7,CASRATGTRSSYEQYF
TRBV7-2,TRBJ2-1,CASPPSAGPSYNEQFF
TRBV29-1,TRBJ2-1,CSVPCGGSYNEQFF
TRBV19,TRBJ1-5,CASSMGGGPGQPQHF
TRBV11-2,TRBJ2-7,CASSLAVSYEQYF
TRBV6-5,TRBJ1-5,CASSPTREGGQPQHF